These 7 T cell receptor beta chains were sequenced from one sample in a study of blood T cells in healthy people across ages. A sample-barcoded 5' primer and a J-beta primer mix were used in a second PCR of about 7 to 12 cycles. TCRdb processed the 5' RACE reads anew with MiXCR; each CDR3 protein has one entry. The repertoire holds around 1,500,000 distinct CDR3 sequences, with roughly 28% as singletons. Sequencing was carried out using blood. These receptor sequences come from a woman aged 25-40 years in good health.

This clonotype was counted a few times. The chain recombines TRBV6-6 with TRBJ1-1, with unresolved D. Per the germline V gene, CDR1 is MNHNY and CDR2 is SVGAGI (reference sequence). This CDR3 region has 14 residues. V lost 6 bases and J 4 bases, leaving 15 bases between the germline ends. CDR3 residues: CASSFKLLSTEAFF. The CDR3 bases are TGTGCCAGCAGCTTCAAACTACTATCCACTGAAGCTTTCTTT.

The V and J genes are TRBV2 and TRBJ2-5; D is unresolved. This CDR3 is 13 amino acids long. From germline, CDR1 is SNHLY and CDR2 FYNNEI. V was shortened by 4 bases and J by 1 base, with 7 bases between the two germline ends. The CDR3 loop is CASSVSTQETQYF. The DNA of the CDR3 is TGTGCCAGCAGTGTTTCGACCCAAGAGACCCAGTACTTC.

This clonotype was seen a few times. The chain carries TRBV20-1 and TRBJ2-1, with 8 bases fitting TRBD2. The V segment lost 5 bases and the J segment 8 bases; nucleotides outside the gene matches: 11. The CDR3 loop spans 14 amino acids. CDR1 and CDR2 (germline): DFQATT, SNEGSKA (reference sequence). The CDR3 region is CSARQPGTSHEQFF. In DNA form, the CDR3 reads TGCAGTGCTCGCCAACCCGGGACTAGTCATGAGCAGTTCTTC.

The rearrangement joins TRBV6-5 to TRBJ2-1; D possibly uses TRBD1 or TRBD2 (5 bases each). The CDR3 totals 19 residues. V lost 0 bases to trimming and J lost 6 bases, with 24 bases between them. CDR1 and CDR2 (germline): MNHEY, SVGAGI. This CDR3 reads CASSYSMVATATPCNEQFF. For the CDR3, the DNA is TGTGCCAGCAGTTACTCGATGGTAGCGACAGCTACACCCTGCAATGAGCAGTTCTTC.

Concerning this clonotype itself: The CDR3 ends on some other residue instead of the conserved phenylalanine or tryptophan, so this is likely a read error. V usage is TRBV6-1 and J usage is TRBJ1-2; a weak D match, TRBD1 (6 bases). Per germline, CDR1 MNHNS and CDR2 SASEGT. CDR3 size: 13 residues. The V end lost 2 bases, the J end lost 7 bases, and 11 bases lay between the germline ends. CDR3 sequence: CASSETRGSGYTL. In DNA form, the CDR3 reads TGTGCCAGCAGTGAAACCAGGGGAAGTGGCTACACCTTG.

Many counts were recorded for this clonotype. This rearrangement joins TRBV5-1 to TRBJ1-5, with TRBD1 matching over 9 bases. Germline CDR1 reads SGHRS; CDR2 reads YFSETQ. CDR3 length: 15 amino acids. Trimming removed 4 bases from V and 1 base from J; junction bases left unmatched: 3. CDR3 protein: CASSLTGGSNQPQHF. The CDR3 nucleotides are TGCGCCAGCAGCCTGACAGGGGGAAGCAATCAGCCCCAGCATTTT.

V and J are TRBV14 and TRBJ2-3; D may be TRBD1 (6 bases). Germline lookup yields CDR1 SGHDN and CDR2 FVKESK. Trimming took off 7 bases at V and 1 base at J, with 15 bases between the two ends. The CDR3 totals 15 residues. CDR3 protein: CASNPGDSRTDTQYF. The CDR3 bases are TGTGCCAGCAACCCAGGGGATTCGCGCACAGATACGCAGTATTTT. The whole variable domain, filled in from reference TRBV14 and TRBJ2-3, reads EAGVTQFPSHSVIEKGQTVTLRCDPISGHDNLYWYRRVMGKEIKFLLHFVKESKQDESGMPNNRFLAERTGGTYSTLKVQPAELEDSGVYFCASNPGDSRTDTQYFGPGTRLTVL.